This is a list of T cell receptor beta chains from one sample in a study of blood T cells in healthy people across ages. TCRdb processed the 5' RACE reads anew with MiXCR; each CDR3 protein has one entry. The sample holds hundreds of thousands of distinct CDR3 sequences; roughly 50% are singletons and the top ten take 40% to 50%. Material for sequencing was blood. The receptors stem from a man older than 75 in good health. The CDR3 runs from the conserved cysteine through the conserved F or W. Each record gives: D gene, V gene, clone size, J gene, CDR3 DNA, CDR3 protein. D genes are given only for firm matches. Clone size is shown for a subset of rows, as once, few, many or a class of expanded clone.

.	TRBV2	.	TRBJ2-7	TGTGCCAGCAGTGAACACTGGTCCTACGAGCAGTACTTC	CASSEHWSYEQYF
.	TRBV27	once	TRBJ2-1	TGTGCCAGCAGTCCCCGGACTACGGGTGAGCAGTTCTTC	CASSPRTTGEQFF
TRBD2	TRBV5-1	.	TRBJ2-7	TGCGCCAGCAGTAAAGGTACGGGACTAGCTCGAAGCTCCTACGAGCAGTACTTC	CASSKGTGLARSSYEQYF
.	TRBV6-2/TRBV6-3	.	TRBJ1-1	TGTGCCAGCAGTTTACAATACACTGAAGCTTTCTTT	CASSLQYTEAFF
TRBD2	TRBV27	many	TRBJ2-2	TGTGCCAGCAGTACCAGCCGTGGGGGACTAGCCACCGGGGAGCTGTTTTTT	CASSTSRGGLATGELFF
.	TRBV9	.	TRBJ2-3	TGTGCCAGCAGCACCCGGGACCTCACAGATACGCAGTATTTT	CASSTRDLTDTQYF
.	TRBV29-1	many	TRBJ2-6	TGCAGCGTCCAACAGGGAGCTGGGGCCAACGTCCTGACTTTC	CSVQQGAGANVLTF
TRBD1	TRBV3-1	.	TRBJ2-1	TGTGCCAGCAGTCAAACAGGGGATCCCTACAATGAGCAGTTCTTC	CASSQTGDPYNEQFF
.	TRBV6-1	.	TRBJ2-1	TGTGCCAGCAGGTCGGGACTCGATACTCGGGATGAGCAGTTCTTC	CASRSGLDTRDEQFF
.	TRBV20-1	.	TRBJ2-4	TGCAGTGCCCAACGGGGTAGCGTCCCCGACAAGCAGTACTTC	CSAQRGSVPDKQYF
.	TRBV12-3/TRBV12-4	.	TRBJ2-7	TGTGCCAGCAGTTTTGAGGGTTACGAGCAGTACTTC	CASSFEGYEQYF
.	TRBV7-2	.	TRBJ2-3	TGTGCCAGCAGCCCGGGACTCGCCCAGTCAGATACGCAGTATTTT	CASSPGLAQSDTQYF
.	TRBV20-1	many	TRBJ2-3	TGCAGTGTTGACAGGTCTAGCACAGATACGCAGTATTTT	CSVDRSSTDTQYF
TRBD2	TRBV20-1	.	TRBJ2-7	TGCAGTGCTAGCGAAGCGGGGGAACTCCGAGGCGAGCAGTACTTC	CSASEAGELRGEQYF
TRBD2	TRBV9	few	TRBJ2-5	TGTGCCAGCAGCACACGACTAGCGGGGGGTGAGACCCAGTACTTC	CASSTRLAGGETQYF
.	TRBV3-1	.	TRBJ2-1	TGTGCCAGCAGCCACCCAGTTTCCTACAATGAGCAGTTCTTC	CASSHPVSYNEQFF
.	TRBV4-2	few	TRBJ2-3	TGTGCCAGCAGCCAAGGGGGGGTCACAGATACGCAGTATTTT	CASSQGGVTDTQYF
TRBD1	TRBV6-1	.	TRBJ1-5	TGTGCCAGCAGGGGACAGGGTGCTCAGCCCCAGCATTTT	CASRGQGAQPQHF
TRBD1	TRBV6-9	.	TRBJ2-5	TGTGCCACCAAAAGGGACAGACAAGAGACCCAGTACTTC	CATKRDRQETQYF
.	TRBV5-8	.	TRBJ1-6	TGTGCCAGCAGCGTATCCAGGGATAATTCACCCCTCCACTTT	CASSVSRDNSPLHF